These T cell receptor beta chains were read from a single sample in a study of post-analysis software for immune sequencing data. TCRdb analysed the PCR reads with MiXCR anew, one entry per CDR3 protein. There are 450,000 to 700,000 distinct CDR3 sequences in the sample; 44% occur only once, and about 1.5% lies in the top ten. The sequenced sample consisted of blood. These receptors were collected from a girl between 10 and 17 years old with multiple sclerosis. CDR3s include the opening cysteine and the closing phenylalanine or tryptophan. The D gene is left open where the match is weak. For some rows the clone size is stated as once, few or many, or as a class when expanded; others skip it.

D gene | J gene | clone size | V gene | CDR3 DNA | CDR3 protein
NA | TRBJ2-5 | NA | TRBV29-1 | TGCAGCGTTGTAGCAGTTCAAGAGACCCAGTACTTC | CSVVAVQETQYF
TRBD1 | TRBJ1-1 | NA | TRBV6-2/TRBV6-3 | TGTGCCAGCAATGGACAGGGGAACACTGAAGCTTTCTTT | CASNGQGNTEAFF
NA | TRBJ2-5 | few | TRBV7-6 | TGTGCCAGCAGCCCAACGGGTGGAGGAGGAGAGACCCAGTACTTC | CASSPTGGGGETQYF
TRBD2 | TRBJ2-7 | NA | TRBV6-1 | TGTGCCAGCTCGTGGGCGGGAGGGCCAACCGAGCAGTACTTC | CASSWAGGPTEQYF
NA | TRBJ1-2 | NA | TRBV5-6 | TGTGCCAGCAGCTTGGGGGGACATCGCCGGGGCTATGGCTACACCTTC | CASSLGGHRRGYGYTF
TRBD2 | TRBJ2-5 | NA | TRBV4-2 | TGTGCCAGCCGAGGGGAAGGGACTAGCTCAGGAGAGACCCAGTACTTC | CASRGEGTSSGETQYF
NA | TRBJ1-4 | NA | TRBV6-5 | TGTGCCAGCAGTTACTCTGTGGGGGGTAATGAAAAACTGTTTTTT | CASSYSVGGNEKLFF
TRBD2 | TRBJ2-1 | NA | TRBV5-1 | TGCGCCAGCAGCTTGCTAGCGGGAGAAATGGAGTTCTTC | CASSLLAGEMEFF
NA | TRBJ1-1 | NA | TRBV6-5 | TGTGCCAGCAGTTACCGGGCAAACACTGAAGCTTTCTTT | CASSYRANTEAFF
TRBD2 | TRBJ2-1 | NA | TRBV12-3/TRBV12-4 | TGTGCCAGCAGTTTAGGGCGGGAGATATACAATGAGCAGTTCTTC | CASSLGREIYNEQFF
TRBD2 | TRBJ2-2 | NA | TRBV12-3/TRBV12-4 | TGTGCCAGCAGTTTAGGCCCCCTGACTAGCGGGGCCGGGGAGCTGTTTTTT | CASSLGPLTSGAGELFF
TRBD1 | TRBJ2-1 | NA | TRBV7-9 | TGTGCCAGCAGCCCGCCGGGACAGGTTTTTAATGAGCAGTTCTTC | CASSPPGQVFNEQFF
TRBD1 | TRBJ2-7 | few | TRBV10-3 | TGTGCCACCGCAGAGGGACAGGCCTACGAGCAGTACTTC | CATAEGQAYEQYF
NA | TRBJ1-2 | NA | TRBV29-1 | TGCAGCGGGTCGGGGTCGAATGGCTACACCTTC | CSGSGSNGYTF
NA | TRBJ1-2 | NA | TRBV12-3/TRBV12-4 | TGTGCCAGCAGCCCGAAGGAGGGAAACTATGGCTACACCTTC | CASSPKEGNYGYTF
TRBD1 | TRBJ1-1 | NA | TRBV10-3 | TGTGCCATCAGCCCGGGAGGCAGGGGGCTCGGATTATCGGACACTGAAGCTTTCTTT | CAISPGGRGLGLSDTEAFF
TRBD1 | TRBJ1-4 | NA | TRBV5-6 | TGTGCCAGCAGCGGGGATAGGGGGCAAGAGGGACTGTTTTTT | CASSGDRGQEGLFF
TRBD1 | TRBJ2-7 | NA | TRBV10-3 | TGTGCCACGGGACAGGGGGCGATCTACGAGCAGTACTTC | CATGQGAIYEQYF
TRBD1 | TRBJ2-1 | NA | TRBV7-9 | TGTGCCAGCAGCCCTCCGGGACAGGGTAGGGAGTTCTTC | CASSPPGQGREFF
NA | TRBJ2-6 | few | TRBV4-1 | TGCGCCAGCAGCCCCAGGGACGTTCTCTCTGGGGCCAACGTCCTGACTTTC | CASSPRDVLSGANVLTF
TRBD1 | TRBJ2-7 | NA | TRBV5-1 | TGCGCCAGCAGCTTGGAGGGACAGACCTACGAGCAGTACTTC | CASSLEGQTYEQYF
TRBD2 | TRBJ2-5 | few | TRBV10-3 | TGTGCCATCAAACCAACAGCTAGCGGGAGTGGAGGAGAGACCCAGTACTTC | CAIKPTASGSGGETQYF
TRBD1 | TRBJ2-7 | NA | TRBV24-1 | TGTGCCACCAGTGATGGAATGGGACAGACCTACGAGCAGTACTTC | CATSDGMGQTYEQYF
NA | TRBJ1-1 | NA | TRBV6-6 | TGTGCCAGCAGTTACAGGGGCGCTGAAGCTTTCTTT | CASSYRGAEAFF